The T cell receptor beta chain under discussion was sequenced for a study of T-cell memory formation after mild COVID-19. Study-level background: Clustering of TCRs was largely donor specific.

Trimming removed 5 bases from V and 0 bases from J, with 12 bases in between. In germline, CDR1 is DFQATT, CDR2 SNEGSKA (reference sequence). The CDR3 loop spans 14 amino acids. Study-level findings and limits: While clones contracting from day 15 to 85 were balanced between CD4 and CD8, later expanders leaned CD4+. That cross-reactive memory joined was suggested by some responding clones appearing in pre-infection memory. Confirmation was lacking for SARS-CoV-2 specificity of second-wave clones that peaked on day 37.

One entry per CDR3 protein results from TCRdb running MiXCR on the 5' RACE reads. The repertoire has 580,000 or so distinct CDR3 sequences, around 15% of them found once; the top ten carry roughly 7.7%. A word on this clonotype: What it recognizes is unknown.

This receptor was obtained from an adult woman who had mild COVID-19 (a few samples of this study predate the infection). Cell type and time point are not known. Sequenced: PBMCs or a T cell subset sorted from them (not recorded which). The rearrangement links TRBV20-1 to TRBJ2-3; D may be TRBD1 (7 bases). CDR3 region: CSAWRDRSTDTQYF. The CDR3 DNA is TGCAGTGCTTGGAGGGACAGAAGCACAGATACGCAGTATTTT.